This record covers a single T cell receptor (beta chain). The data were taken from a study of blood T cell repertoires in COVID-19. Background on the study: PBMCs, B-cell-depleted T cells, or T cells were the source of the cDNA or gDNA that made up the material.

With V trimmed by 6 bases and J by 4 bases, 5 bases remained unmatched. CDR1 and CDR2 (germline): MDHEN, SYDVKM. CDR3 length: 14 residues. Original analysis: By means of reference gene primer amplification, nucleated cell counts were estimated. TCRdb's copy holds only in-frame clones and misses some; the assay was immunoSEQ multiplex PCR. V, J and clone size derive from that table, while D and trimming were established from the DNA sequence. The sample yields 220,000 or so clones, roughly 81% seen once. This clonotype was sampled from a middle-aged man who had recovered from COVID-19. V usage is TRBV28 and J usage is TRBJ1-3, with 8 positions matching TRBD1. Sequencing was done on a sample of peripheral blood. CDR3 region: CASRPTGGGNTIYF. The DNA of the CDR3 is TGTGCCAGCAGACCTACAGGGGGAGGAAACACCATATATTTT.